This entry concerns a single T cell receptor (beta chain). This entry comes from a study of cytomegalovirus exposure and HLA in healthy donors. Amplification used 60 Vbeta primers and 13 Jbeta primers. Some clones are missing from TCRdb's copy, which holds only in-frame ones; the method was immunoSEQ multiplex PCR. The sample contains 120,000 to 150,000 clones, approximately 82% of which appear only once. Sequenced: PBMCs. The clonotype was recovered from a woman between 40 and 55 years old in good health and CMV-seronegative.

DNA for the CDR3: TGTGCCAGCTTACCGGGAGGAGTGTATGATGGCTACACCTTC. Translated, it gives CASLPGGVYDGYTF. V gene TRBV2 combines with J gene TRBJ1-2; the D is unclear. Germline CDR1 and CDR2: SNHLY and FYNNEI. Trimming shortened V by 8 bases and J by 6 bases, and 19 bases separated the two germline ends. The CDR3 consists of 14 residues.